What follows are 26 T cell receptor beta chains derived from one specimen sequenced in a study of STAT3 mutations in large granular lymphocyte leukemia. The study's findings and limits: Every T-LGLL patient had at least one immunodominant TCRbeta clonotype.

Their antigens remain unidentified. Method: immunoSEQ multiplex PCR; TCRdb's copy keeps in-frame clones and lacks some. The sample includes 950 to 1,300 clones, roughly 50% of them seen just once. What was sequenced was peripheral blood mononuclear cells. Every receptor here comes from a male patient in his 50s with T-cell large granular lymphocyte leukemia. Some clones in this sample may be carry-over from other donors' samples.

The genes are TRBV13 and TRBJ1-5, with D unclear. CDR1 and CDR2 from the germline V gene are PRHDT and FYEKMQ (reference sequence). The germline V and J ends were trimmed by 3 bases and 4 bases, with 10 bases remaining between them. CDR3 length: 14 residues. The CDR3 nucleotides read TGTGCCAGCAGCTTCGGGCGGAGTAATCAGCCCCAGCATTTT. Its protein is CASSFGRSNQPQHF.

This clone has a handful of counts. The chain combines TRBV30 with TRBJ2-1; D not certain. CDR1 and CDR2 (germline): GTSNPN, SVGIG (reference sequence). The CDR3 sequence is 11 residues long. V was shortened by 3 bases and J by 4 bases, with 4 bases between the two germline ends. CDR3 amino acids: CAWRDYNEQFF. The CDR3 bases are TGTGCCTGGAGAGATTACAATGAGCAGTTCTTC.

This clone is classed as large. This same CDR3 is encoded by further DNA sequences in the sample. The rearrangement links TRBV28 to TRBJ2-2; D possibly corresponds to TRBD1 (5 bases). Germline CDR1 is MDHEN and CDR2 is SYDVKM. CDR3 length: 13 amino acids. V lost 2 bases, J lost 5 bases, and 6 bases lay in between. CDR3 bases: TGTGCCAGCAGTTTAAGGGGTACCGGGGAGCTGTTTTTT. Its protein is CASSLRGTGELFF.

This clone has just a few counts. The chain links TRBV9 to TRBJ2-3, with TRBD2 identical over 7 bases. Trimming cost V 0 bases and J 3 bases; bases outside gene matches: 7. The CDR3 loop spans 16 amino acids. CDR1 is SGDLS and CDR2 is YYNGEE in the germline V gene. The CDR3, as DNA: TGTGCCAGCAGCGTAGTGGTGGGAGGGCCAACAGATACGCAGTATTTT. Its protein product is CASSVVVGGPTDTQYF.

This chain joins TRBV7-9 and TRBJ2-5; no clear D. Trimming left V 1 base short and J 5 bases short, with 8 bases between. The CDR3 totals 13 residues. Germline V gene sequence: CDR1 SEHNR, CDR2 FQNEAQ (reference sequence). As DNA, the CDR3 is TGTGCCAGCAGCTTAGAGGTACTGGAGACCCAGTACTTC. Encoded protein: CASSLEVLETQYF.

This clone appeared a few times. The chain joins TRBV12-5 to TRBJ2-3, with D perhaps TRBD2 (6 bases). With 6 bases removed from V and 4 bases from J, the gap between germline ends came to 17 bases. Germline CDR1 reads LGHNT; CDR2 reads FRNRAP. The length of the CDR3 is 15 residues. For the CDR3, the DNA is TGTGCTAGTGGCCGTGAGGGCTCGGGGGCAGATACGCAGTATTTT. This encodes CASGREGSGADTQYF.

The CDR3 spells CASSDTVAVRRGRTYEQYF. The CDR3 bases are TGTGCCAGCAGCGATACCGTAGCGGTGCGCAGGGGGAGAACCTACGAGCAGTACTTC. The chain couples TRBV7-9 to TRBJ2-7; weak D call: TRBD1 (7 bases). V shed 5 bases and J shed 2 bases, with 28 bases lying between them. This CDR3 has 19 amino acids. The germline CDR1 and CDR2 sequences are SEHNR and FQNEAQ (reference sequence).

The chain recombines TRBV6-1 with TRBJ1-5, with a possible D match to TRBD1 (5 bases). V was shortened by 3 bases and J by 7 bases, with 10 bases between the two germline ends. This CDR3 contains 13 residues. CDR1 is MNHNS, CDR2 SASEGT, per germline. CDR3: CASSEGQRQPQHF. The CDR3 DNA reads as TGTGCCAGCAGTGAGGGGCAACGACAGCCCCAGCATTTT.

This chain uses TRBV27 with TRBJ2-7; TRBD2 aligns across 8 bases. CDR1 is MNHEY and CDR2 is SMNVEV in the germline V gene (reference sequence). The CDR3 length is 15 residues. Losses at the gene ends were 6 bases for V and 1 base for J; bases not matched to a gene: 8. The chain's CDR3 is CASRSSGTRSYEQYF. The CDR3, as DNA: TGTGCCAGCAGATCCTCCGGGACTAGATCCTACGAGCAGTACTTC.

The V and J genes are TRBV13 and TRBJ1-5; TRBD1 aligns across 8 bases. The J segment lost 4 bases and the V segment lost 5 bases, leaving 13 bases of the junction unmatched. Per the germline V gene, CDR1 is PRHDT and CDR2 is FYEKMQ (reference sequence). CDR3 length: 17 residues. The CDR3 is CASSRGTSGGLNQPQHF. The DNA for the CDR3 is TGTGCCAGCAGCCGAGGAACGTCAGGGGGCTTGAATCAGCCCCAGCATTTT. Together with reference TRBV13 and TRBJ1-5, the CDR3 gives the full variable domain: AAGVIQSPRHLIKEKRETATLKCYPIPRHDTVYWYQQGPGQDPQFLISFYEKMQSDKGSIPDRFSAQQFSDYHSELNMSSLELGDSALYFCASSRGTSGGLNQPQHFGDGTRLSIL.

In its sample, this clone was seen a few times. V and J are TRBV7-9 and TRBJ2-7; D not resolved. CDR3 length: 14 amino acids. The germline V gene encodes CDR1 SEHNR and CDR2 FQNEAQ (reference sequence). V was trimmed by 5 bases and J by 3 bases, leaving 14 bases between them. The CDR3 loop is CASSPEVRHYEQYF. The CDR3 DNA is TGTGCCAGCAGCCCTGAGGTCCGTCACTACGAGCAGTACTTC.

The V and J genes are TRBV9 and TRBJ1-1; possible D gene TRBD1, 6 bases. Trimming took off 5 bases at V and 1 base at J, with 15 bases between the two ends. Germline-derived CDR1 and CDR2 are SGDLS and YYNGEE. This CDR3 has 15 amino acids. The CDR3 here is CASSRGARTNTEAFF. The CDR3 DNA reads TGTGCCAGCAGTCGGGGGGCCCGAACGAACACTGAAGCTTTCTTT.

In its sample, this clone ranks as hyperexpanded. The chain links TRBV29-1 to TRBJ2-7; 8 positions agree with TRBD1. In germline, CDR1 is SQVTM, CDR2 ANQGSEA. V shed 5 bases, J shed 2 bases, and the junction held 8 bases outside the gene matches. This CDR3 contains 14 residues. The CDR3 protein is CSVWGTGITYEQYF. The CDR3 DNA sequence: TGCAGCGTTTGGGGGACAGGAATCACCTACGAGCAGTACTTC.

This clone was found once. The chain recombines TRBV29-1 with TRBJ2-3; 14 bases fit TRBD2. Germline loops: CDR1 SQVTM, CDR2 ANQGSEA. There are 17 residues in the CDR3. J gave up 0 bases and V 7 bases, and 9 bases lay outside the gene matches. As DNA, the CDR3 is TGCAGCGCTGGAGGGACTAGCGGGAGTAGGAGCACAGATACGCAGTATTTT. Encoded protein: CSAGGTSGSRSTDTQYF.

The chain carries TRBV29-1 and TRBJ1-5, with D possibly matching TRBD1 (5 bases). This CDR3 is built from 13 residues. V was trimmed by 7 bases and J by 3 bases, leaving 13 bases between them. Germline CDR1 reads SQVTM; CDR2 reads ANQGSEA. This chain's CDR3 is CSASTEANQPQHF. The CDR3 nucleotides are TGCAGCGCCTCGACAGAGGCCAATCAGCCCCAGCATTTT.

This clone is labeled as large. This chain connects TRBV28 to TRBJ1-2; D unclear. Per germline, CDR1 MDHEN and CDR2 SYDVKM. V was cut by 3 bases and J by 4 bases, with 15 bases left in between. The CDR3 length is 15 residues. The DNA of the CDR3 is TGTGCCAGCAGTTTTGTCCAGATAGACGGCTATGGCTACACCTTC. This encodes CASSFVQIDGYGYTF.

The chain has TRBV18 and TRBJ2-7; 11 bases are shared with TRBD1. The CDR3 extends over 12 amino acids. V was pared by 8 bases and J by 6 bases, with 3 bases of the junction left unmatched. Germline CDR1 reads KGHSH; CDR2 reads LQKENI. In DNA, the CDR3 is TGTGCCAGCACCGGGACAGGGGGCGAGCAGTACTTC. It codes for CASTGTGGEQYF.

This chain uses TRBV6-1 with TRBJ1-1; the D gene is possibly TRBD1 (5 bases). Germline CDR1 is MNHNS and CDR2 is SASEGT. The CDR3 runs 12 residues. Between the trimmed V and J ends, which lost 0 bases and 10 bases, there was a span of 9 bases. The CDR3 DNA reads as TGTGCCAGCAGTGAAGCGCGGACAAGAGCTTTCTTT. As protein: CASSEARTRAFF.

The chain employs TRBV5-4 and TRBJ2-1; D is perhaps TRBD2 (5 bases). Trimming left V 4 bases short and J 4 bases short, with 9 bases between. CDR3 size: 13 residues. Per germline, CDR1 SGHNT and CDR2 YYREEE (reference sequence). This chain's CDR3 is CASSPPGYNEQFF. As DNA, the CDR3 is TGTGCCAGCAGCCCCCCGGGGTACAATGAGCAGTTCTTC. Looking up the rest from reference TRBV5-4 and TRBJ2-1 gives the full variable domain: ETGVTQSPTHLIKTRGQQVTLRCSSQSGHNTVSWYQQALGQGPQFIFQYYREEENGRGNFPPRFSGLQFPNYSSELNVNALELDDSALYLCASSPPGYNEQFFGPGTRLTVL.

This sequence joins TRBV14 and TRBJ2-7; D gene uncertain. V was clipped by 0 bases and J by 5 bases, with 14 bases between them. This CDR3 has 15 residues. Per the germline V gene, CDR1 is SGHDN and CDR2 is FVKESK. The CDR3 loop is CASSQDGTALDEQYF. The CDR3 nucleotides read TGTGCCAGCAGCCAAGATGGTACAGCTCTCGACGAGCAGTACTTC. Combining the CDR3 with reference TRBV14 and TRBJ2-7 gives the whole variable domain EAGVTQFPSHSVIEKGQTVTLRCDPISGHDNLYWYRRVMGKEIKFLLHFVKESKQDESGMPNNRFLAERTGGTYSTLKVQPAELEDSGVYFCASSQDGTALDEQYFGPGTRLTVT.

The chain couples TRBV5-1 to TRBJ2-7, with D hard to call. The V gene lost 4 bases and the J gene lost 5 bases, with 10 bases spanning the gap. The germline CDR1 and CDR2 sequences are SGHRS and YFSETQ. The CDR3 has 12 residues. The CDR3 reads CASSPYGDEQYF. The CDR3 DNA follows: TGCGCCAGCAGCCCTTACGGCGACGAGCAGTACTTC.

This clone was counted between two and nine times. The chain combines TRBV15 with TRBJ2-7; D is unresolved. The CDR3 sequence is 13 residues long. V was cut by 0 bases and J by 6 bases, with 9 bases left in between. Germline lookup yields CDR1 LNHNV and CDR2 YYDKDF (reference sequence). The chain's CDR3 is CATSREVKGEQYF. Here the CDR3 DNA reads TGTGCCACCAGCAGAGAGGTAAAAGGCGAGCAGTACTTC.

In its sample, this clone ranks as large. The chain recombines TRBV28 with TRBJ2-2; tentatively, D is TRBD2 (6 bases). The CDR3 spans 13 residues. V lost 3 bases and J 5 bases, leaving 7 bases between the germline ends. Germline V gene lookup returns CDR1 MDHEN and CDR2 SYDVKM. In DNA, the CDR3 is TGTGCCAGCAGTTTTCGGGGGACCGGGGAGCTGTTTTTT. This codes for CASSFRGTGELFF.

V is TRBV18 and J is TRBJ1-2, with 11 bases matching TRBD1. Germline CDR1 is KGHSH and CDR2 is LQKENI. The CDR3 has 13 amino acids. The trim removed 5 bases at V and 7 bases at J, leaving 3 bases unmatched. CDR3 region: CASSAGTGGGYTF. For the CDR3, the DNA is TGTGCCAGCTCAGCAGGGACAGGGGGTGGCTACACCTTC. Looking up the rest from reference TRBV18 and TRBJ1-2 gives the full variable domain: NAGVMQNPRHLVRRRGQEARLRCSPMKGHSHVYWYRQLPEEGLKFMVYLQKENIIDESGMPKERFSAEFPKEGPSILRIQQVVRGDSAAYFCASSAGTGGGYTFGSGTRLTVV.

The chain uses TRBV7-9 and TRBJ1-2; 8 nucleotides agree with TRBD1. Germline CDR1 reads SEHNR; CDR2 reads FQNEAQ (reference sequence). Germline trimming cut 4 bases from V and 4 bases from J; bases unmatched to any gene: 2. The CDR3 covers 13 residues. CDR3 amino acids: CASSSGGGYGYTF. Written as DNA, the CDR3 is TGTGCCAGCAGCTCAGGGGGCGGCTATGGCTACACCTTC.

This chain connects TRBV7-9 to TRBJ1-1; maybe TRBD1 (5 bases). The CDR3 extends over 14 amino acids. V lost 0 bases and J 4 bases, leaving 9 bases between the germline ends. The germline gives CDR1 SEHNR, CDR2 FQNEAQ (reference sequence). As DNA, the CDR3 is TGTGCCAGCAGCTTAGCGGCAGGGAGCACTGAAGCTTTCTTT. Translation: CASSLAAGSTEAFF.